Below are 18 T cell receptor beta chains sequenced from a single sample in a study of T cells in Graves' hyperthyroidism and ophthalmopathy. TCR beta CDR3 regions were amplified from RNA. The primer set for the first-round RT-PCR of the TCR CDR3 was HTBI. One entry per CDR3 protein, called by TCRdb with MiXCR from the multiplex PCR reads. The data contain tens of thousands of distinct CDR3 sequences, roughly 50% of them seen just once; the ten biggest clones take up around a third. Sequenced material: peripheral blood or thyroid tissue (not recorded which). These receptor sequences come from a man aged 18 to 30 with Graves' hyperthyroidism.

CDR3 bases: TGTGCCACCAGCAGTGTACCTCCCGGCTACGAGCAGTACTTC. Encoded protein: CATSSVPPGYEQYF. V usage is TRBV15 and J usage is TRBJ2-7; unclear D gene. From germline, CDR1 is LNHNV and CDR2 YYDKDF (reference sequence). This CDR3 has 14 amino acids. V was cut by 3 bases and J by 3 bases, with 12 bases left in between.

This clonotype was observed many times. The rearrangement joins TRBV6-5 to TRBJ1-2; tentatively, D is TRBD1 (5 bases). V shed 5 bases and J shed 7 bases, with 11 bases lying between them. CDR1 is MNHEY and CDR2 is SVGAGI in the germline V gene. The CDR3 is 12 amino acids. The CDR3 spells CASSQQEFGYTF. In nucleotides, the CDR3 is TGTGCCAGCAGTCAACAGGAATTTGGCTACACCTTC.

The CDR3 DNA reads as TGCAGCGTTGGGACAGGGAGGGAAAAACTGTTTTTT. Protein sequence: CSVGTGREKLFF. This chain links TRBV29-1 with TRBJ1-4; 8 positions match TRBD1. The germline V gene encodes CDR1 SQVTM and CDR2 ANQGSEA. The CDR3 runs 12 residues. J was trimmed by 8 bases and V by 4 bases; bases with no gene match: 3.

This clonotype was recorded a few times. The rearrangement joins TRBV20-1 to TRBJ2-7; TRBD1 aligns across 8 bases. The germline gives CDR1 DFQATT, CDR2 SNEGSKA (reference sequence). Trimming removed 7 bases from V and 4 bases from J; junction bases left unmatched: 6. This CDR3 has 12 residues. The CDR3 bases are TGCAGTGGGGGTCAGGGGGCTTACGAGCAGTACTTC. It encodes CSGGQGAYEQYF.

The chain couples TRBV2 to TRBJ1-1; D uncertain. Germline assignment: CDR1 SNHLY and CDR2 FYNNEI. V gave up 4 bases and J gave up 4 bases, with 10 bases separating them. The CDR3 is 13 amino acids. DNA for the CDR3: TGTGCCAGCAGTGTTGTGGATTGCACTGAAGCTTTCTTT. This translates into CASSVVDCTEAFF.

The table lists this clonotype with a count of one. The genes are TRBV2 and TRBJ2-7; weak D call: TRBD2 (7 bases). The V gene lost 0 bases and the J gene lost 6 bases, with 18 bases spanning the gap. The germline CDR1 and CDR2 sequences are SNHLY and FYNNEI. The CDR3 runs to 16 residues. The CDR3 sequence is CASSEAGRGPFGEQYF. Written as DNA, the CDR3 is TGTGCCAGCAGTGAAGCGGGGCGGGGGCCTTTCGGCGAGCAGTACTTC.

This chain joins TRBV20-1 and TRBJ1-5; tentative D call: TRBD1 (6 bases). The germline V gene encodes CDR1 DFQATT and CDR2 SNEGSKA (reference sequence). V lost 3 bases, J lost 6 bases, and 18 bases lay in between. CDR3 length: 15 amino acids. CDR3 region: CSASGGGSPSQPQHF. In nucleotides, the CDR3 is TGCAGTGCTAGTGGAGGGGGTTCCCCCTCTCAGCCCCAGCATTTT.

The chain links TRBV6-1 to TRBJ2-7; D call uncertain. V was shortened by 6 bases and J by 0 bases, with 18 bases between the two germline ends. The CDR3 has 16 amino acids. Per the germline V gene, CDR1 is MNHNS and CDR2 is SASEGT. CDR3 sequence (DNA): TGTGCCAGCAGGTCCCTCCTGGGCAGACTCTCCTACGAGCAGTACTTC. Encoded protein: CASRSLLGRLSYEQYF.

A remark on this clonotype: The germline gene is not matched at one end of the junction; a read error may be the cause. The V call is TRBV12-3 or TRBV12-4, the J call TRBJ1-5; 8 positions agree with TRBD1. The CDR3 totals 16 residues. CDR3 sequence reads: CASRKGQVISNRPQRF. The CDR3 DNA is TGTGCCAGCAGAAAGGGACAGGTTATTAGCAATCGGCCCCAGCGTTTT.

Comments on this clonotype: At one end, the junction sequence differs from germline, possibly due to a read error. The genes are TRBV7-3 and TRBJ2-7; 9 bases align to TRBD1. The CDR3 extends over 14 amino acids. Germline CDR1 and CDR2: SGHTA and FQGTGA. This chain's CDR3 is CASRGTGISHEQYF. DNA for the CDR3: TGTGCCAGCAGAGGGACAGGGATCTCCCACGAGCAGTACTTC.

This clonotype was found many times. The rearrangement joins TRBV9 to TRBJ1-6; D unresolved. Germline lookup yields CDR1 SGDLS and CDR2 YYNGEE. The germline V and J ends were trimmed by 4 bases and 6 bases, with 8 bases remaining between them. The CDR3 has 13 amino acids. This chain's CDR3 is CASSPRSNSPLHF. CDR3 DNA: TGTGCCAGCAGCCCAAGGAGTAATTCACCCCTCCACTTT.

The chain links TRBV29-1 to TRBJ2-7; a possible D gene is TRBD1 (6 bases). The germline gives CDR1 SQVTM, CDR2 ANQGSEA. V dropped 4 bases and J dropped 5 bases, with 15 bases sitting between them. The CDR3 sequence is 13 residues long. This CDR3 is CSVAGDRFNEQYF. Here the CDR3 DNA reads TGCAGCGTTGCGGGTGACAGGTTCAACGAGCAGTACTTC.

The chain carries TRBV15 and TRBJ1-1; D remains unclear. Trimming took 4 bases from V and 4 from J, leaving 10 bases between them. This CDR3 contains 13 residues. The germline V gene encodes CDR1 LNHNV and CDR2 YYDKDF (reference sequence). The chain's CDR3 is CATSTDVATEAFF. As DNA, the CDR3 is TGTGCCACCAGCACAGATGTGGCCACTGAAGCTTTCTTT.

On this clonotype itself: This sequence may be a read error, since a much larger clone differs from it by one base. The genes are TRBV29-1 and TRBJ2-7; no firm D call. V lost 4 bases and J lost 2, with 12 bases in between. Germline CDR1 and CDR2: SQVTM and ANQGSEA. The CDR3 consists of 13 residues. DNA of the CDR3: TGCAGCGTTGGAGAGTCCAAGCCCTACGAGCAGTACTTC. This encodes CSVGESKPYEQYF.

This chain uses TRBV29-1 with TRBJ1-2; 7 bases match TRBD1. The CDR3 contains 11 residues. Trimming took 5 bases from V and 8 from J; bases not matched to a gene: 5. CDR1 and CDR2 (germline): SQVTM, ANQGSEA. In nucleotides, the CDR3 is TGCAGCGTTCATGACAGGGAAGGCTACACCTTC. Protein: CSVHDREGYTF. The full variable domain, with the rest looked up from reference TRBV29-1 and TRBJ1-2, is SAVISQKPSRDICQRGTSLTIQCQVDSQVTMMFWYRQQPGQSLTLIATANQGSEATYESGFVIDKFPISRPNLTFSTLTVSNMSPEDSSIYLCSVHDREGYTFGSGTRLTVV.

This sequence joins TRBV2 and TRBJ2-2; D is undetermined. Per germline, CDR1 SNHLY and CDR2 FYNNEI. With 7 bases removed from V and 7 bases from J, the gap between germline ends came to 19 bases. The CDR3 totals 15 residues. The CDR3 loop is CASNLPDKVGGELFF. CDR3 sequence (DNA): TGTGCCAGCAATCTGCCGGATAAGGTCGGCGGGGAGCTGTTTTTT.

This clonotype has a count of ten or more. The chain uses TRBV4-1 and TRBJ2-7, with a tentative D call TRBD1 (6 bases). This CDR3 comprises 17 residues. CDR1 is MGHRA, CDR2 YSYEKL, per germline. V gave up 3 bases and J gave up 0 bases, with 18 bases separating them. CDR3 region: CASSQILRDKISYEQYF. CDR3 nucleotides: TGCGCCAGCAGCCAGATCCTCCGGGACAAGATCTCCTACGAGCAGTACTTC.

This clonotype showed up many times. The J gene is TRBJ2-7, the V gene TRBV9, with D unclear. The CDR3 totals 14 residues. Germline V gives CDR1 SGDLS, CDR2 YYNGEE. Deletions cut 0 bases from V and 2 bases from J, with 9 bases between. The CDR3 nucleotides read TGTGCCAGCAGCGTAGGGATAGGTACCTACGAGCAGTACTTC. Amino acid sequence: CASSVGIGTYEQYF.